This entry describes one T cell receptor beta chain. As yet, its antigen is unknown. An end of the junction differs from the germline gene, which may be a read error. RNA was isolated and reverse transcribed to cDNA, the sequencing template. TCRdb's table, derived via immunoSEQ multiplex PCR, lists solely in-frame clones and lacks some. The sample consists of around 120,000 clones, less than 70% of them appearing once. This entry comes from a study of CD8+ T cells in alopecia areata. Sorting of PBMCs yielded the CD4+ and CD8+ T cells. Study-level points and caveats: TCR sharing was clearer in mice than between patients, perhaps partly owing to patient HLA diversity. Researchers report lesional scalp, most notably alopecia totalis/universalis, outstripped normal scalp in clonality. Scalp repertoires also include resident alphabeta T cells from normal skin.

Germline V CDR1 and CDR2: SEHNR, FQNEAQ (reference sequence). CDR3 length: 11 residues. The V call is TRBV7-9, the J call TRBJ2-7; D not resolved. This TCR was sampled from a human donor in good health. Sequences were obtained from CD4+ T cells sorted from blood. CDR3 nucleotides: TGTGCCAGCAGCCCCTCCGACGAGCAGTACTTC. Encoded protein: CASSPSDEQYF. Full variable domain (missing parts from reference TRBV7-9 and TRBJ2-7): DTGVSQNPRHKITKRGQNVTFRCDPISEHNRLYWYRQTLGQGPEFLTYFQNEAQLEKSRLLSDRFSAERPKGSFSTLEIQRTEQGDSAMYLCASSPSDEQYFGPGTRLTVT.